In this sample, the clone carrying this T cell receptor beta chain turned up many times. Antigen specificity is unknown. Germline and junction disagree at one end, which may indicate a read error. Stated time point: sample taken at primary tumor resection. Donation came from approximately 69 patients with untreated early-stage non-small cell lung cancer. Whole RNA obtained from tumor, nontumor lung or frozen PBMC underwent sequencing without sorting. This sample is part of a study of spatial heterogeneity in lung cancer. For the study at large: There was a strong correlation between the counts of TCR transcripts measured in tumor regions and a T cell transcriptional module score that was calculated from matched bulk RNA-seq.

Every TCR cDNA molecule bore its own unique molecular identifier. TCRdb redid the calling of the 5' RACE reads with MiXCR, one entry per CDR3 protein. This table holds some 2,300 distinct CDR3 sequences, 22% found once. General study findings and limits: Counts of expanded alpha and beta TCRs within tumors tracked the tumor nonsynonymous mutation count.

The germline V gene encodes CDR1 DFQATT and CDR2 SNEGSKA (reference sequence). The CDR3 has 14 residues. This clonotype was obtained from a male donor with early-stage non-small cell lung cancer. The chain combines TRBV20-1 with TRBJ2-7; TRBD2 matches 9 bases. The source material was lung tumor tissue, sampled at surgery. This chain's CDR3 is CSARDSGGTYAQYF. CDR3 nucleotides: TGCAGTGCTAGGGATAGCGGGGGAACCTACGCGCAGTACTTC.